This TCR beta chain was recovered during a study of lymphopenia after photon versus proton radiotherapy. Findings and caveats of the study: After the lymphocyte nadir, photon-treated repertoires showed oligoclonal expansion, especially of CD8+ Temra cells. Only patients who died were analyzed for survival; proton advantage is unproven. Proton therapy kept repertoires fairly stable, unlike photons, which gained effector/memory cells.

TCRdb's table, derived via immunoSEQ multiplex PCR, lists solely in-frame clones and lacks some. The repertoire has 70,000 or so clones, under 95% of them found once; the top ten carry roughly 3%. Notes on this clone: The target antigen is unknown.

V lost 5 bases, J lost 5 bases, and 10 bases stayed unmatched. The CDR3 is made up of 15 amino acids. Germline assignment: CDR1 SEHNR and CDR2 FQNEAQ (reference sequence). The clonotype originates from a woman aged 70-85 years with pancreatic cancer. This chain connects TRBV7-9 to TRBJ2-5; TRBD2 agrees at 8 bases. The material was peripheral blood, obtained from a patient treated with photon-based radiotherapy. CDR3 nucleotides: TGTGCCAGCAGCCTCAGCGAAGGCGGGGGGGAGACCCAGTACTTC. Protein product: CASSLSEGGGETQYF.